These T cell receptor beta chains were read from a single sample in a study of blood T cell repertoires in COVID-19. Produced via immunoSEQ multiplex PCR; TCRdb's table is partial and in-frame only. Of around 60,000 clones listed, approximately 88% are singletons. Sequencing was performed on peripheral blood. The receptor source for this set is a middle-aged man with active COVID-19. Both conserved end residues are part of each CDR3. Fields, in order: V gene, D gene, J gene, CDR3 length, clone size, CDR3 DNA, CDR3 protein. D genes are given only for firm matches. Size is stated for part of the rows, as once, few or many counts, or as a class when the clone is expanded.

>TRBV20-1|TRBD1|TRBJ2-2|14|once
TGCAGTGCTAGTCCAGACAGGGCAGGCGGGGAGCTGTTTTTT
CSASPDRAGGELFF
>TRBV19|NA|TRBJ1-5|12|NA
TGTGCCAGTAGTCGGGAGGGGCAGCCCCAGCATTTT
CASSREGQPQHF
>TRBV3-1/TRBV3-2|TRBD2|TRBJ2-7|15|NA
TGTGCCAGCAGCCCCACGGGGCGGGGGTTTCACGAGCAGTACTTC
CASSPTGRGFHEQYF
>TRBV5-1|TRBD1|TRBJ2-5|15|NA
TGCGCCAGCAGCTCGGGACAGGTAGACCAAGAGACCCAGTACTTC
CASSSGQVDQETQYF
>TRBV29-1|TRBD1|TRBJ1-6|13|NA
TGCAGCGACCGGACAGGGTATAATTCACCCCTCCACTTT
CSDRTGYNSPLHF
>TRBV12-3/TRBV12-4|NA|TRBJ1-1|13|once
TGTGCCAGCAGTTTTACAGGGAACACTGAAGCTTTCTTT
CASSFTGNTEAFF
>TRBV4-1|NA|TRBJ2-1|16|few
TGCGCCAGCAGCCAAGAGAGGAGGGGGCTGGGGTATGAGCAGTTCTTC
CASSQERRGLGYEQFF
>TRBV18|TRBD2|TRBJ2-5|17|NA
TGTGCCAGCTCACCCCCAAAGAGTGCTAGCGGGGCGGAGACCCAGTACTTC
CASSPPKSASGAETQYF
>TRBV7-9|TRBD1|TRBJ2-2|15|once
TGTGCCAGCAGCTTGGACAGGGTGGGGACCGGGGAGCTGTTTTTT
CASSLDRVGTGELFF
>TRBV19|TRBD2|TRBJ2-2|13|once
TGTGCCAGTAGTATCGGGGGGACCGGGGAGCTGTTTTTT
CASSIGGTGELFF
>TRBV6-1|NA|TRBJ1-1|14|NA
TGTGCCAGCAGTGAAAGGACAGCAGATACTGAAGCTTTCTTT
CASSERTADTEAFF
>TRBV5-1|NA|TRBJ2-7|14|NA
TGCGCCAGCAGCTTGCGGGGTAGCGAGTACGAGCAGTACTTC
CASSLRGSEYEQYF
>TRBV6-5|TRBD1|TRBJ2-7|14|NA
TGTGCCAGCAGTTGGAACAGGGGAACGGGAGAGCAGTACTTC
CASSWNRGTGEQYF
>TRBV29-1|NA|TRBJ1-1|13|once
TGCAGCGTTGAGACAGATACTAACACTGAAGCTTTCTTT
CSVETDTNTEAFF
>TRBV7-2|TRBD1|TRBJ2-3|14|NA
TGTGCCAGCAGCCCGACAGGGGGCGTGGATACGCAGTATTTT
CASSPTGGVDTQYF
>TRBV6-6|TRBD1|TRBJ1-5|15|NA
TGTGCCAGCAGGGACAGGGGTGGAAGCAATCAGCCCCAGCATTTT
CASRDRGGSNQPQHF
>TRBV18|NA|TRBJ2-2|14|NA
TGTGCCAGCTCACCAACCCAGGCCGGCGGGGAGCTGTTTTTT
CASSPTQAGGELFF
>TRBV3-1/TRBV3-2|TRBD1|TRBJ2-6|18|NA
TGTGCCAGCAGCCAAGATCCAAAACAGGGGTCTGGGGCCAACGTCCTGACTTTC
CASSQDPKQGSGANVLTF
>TRBV28|TRBD1|TRBJ1-1|12|NA
TGTGCCATAGGTACAGGGGACACTGAAGCTTTCTTT
CAIGTGDTEAFF
>TRBV5-1|NA|TRBJ1-5|15|NA
TGCGCCAGCAGCTTGGCAGGGGCTTGGAATCAGCCCCAGCATTTT
CASSLAGAWNQPQHF
>TRBV15|NA|TRBJ1-4|16|NA
TGTGCCACCAGGACGCCAGCGGAGTGGATTGATGAAAAACTGTTTTTT
CATRTPAEWIDEKLFF
>TRBV10-3|TRBD1|TRBJ1-1|13|NA
TGTGCCGCCATTCGACAGGGAGGCACTGAAGCTTTCTTT
CAAIRQGGTEAFF
>TRBV5-6|TRBD1|TRBJ1-1|13|NA
TGTGCCAGCAGCTTGAAGGGGGCGGCTGAAGCTTTCTTT
CASSLKGAAEAFF
>TRBV4-1|NA|TRBJ2-2|17|NA
TGCGCCAGCAGCCAAGATAGCGGCGGGGTGAACACCGGGGAGCTGTTTTTT
CASSQDSGGVNTGELFF
>TRBV6-4|NA|TRBJ2-6|16|NA
TGTGCCAGCAGTGACGGGCATCACTCTGGGGCCAACGTCCTGACTTTC
CASSDGHHSGANVLTF
>TRBV5-4|TRBD1|TRBJ2-7|16|once
TGTGCCAGCAGCTTGGACCAGGGGGTTGGGGTATACGAGCAGTACTTC
CASSLDQGVGVYEQYF
>TRBV5-6|TRBD2|TRBJ2-5|16|NA
TGTGCCAGCAGCCCAAATGTAGCGGGGGCCGCAGGGACCCAGTACTTC
CASSPNVAGAAGTQYF
>TRBV5-4|TRBD2|TRBJ2-3|19|NA
TGTGCCAGCAGCTTGGAGGTTGGGCTAGCGGGGGGGCGATCGGATACGCAGTATTTT
CASSLEVGLAGGRSDTQYF
>TRBV6-6|NA|TRBJ2-2|16|NA
TGTGCCAGCAGTTACTCGAGACTCCCGGGCACCGGGGAGCTGTTTTTT
CASSYSRLPGTGELFF
>TRBV12-5|TRBD2|TRBJ2-3|19|NA
TGTGCTAGTGGTTTGGTACGTCGGGGGGACCTTGCAGGCACAGATACGCAGTATTTT
CASGLVRRGDLAGTDTQYF
>TRBV6-2/TRBV6-3|TRBD1|TRBJ1-6|14|NA
TGTGCCAGCAGTTATCAACAGGGGAATTCACCCCTCCACTTT
CASSYQQGNSPLHF
>TRBV5-1|NA|TRBJ2-5|13|NA
TGCGCCAGCAGCCCAGACCGACCGGAGGCCCAGTACTTC
CASSPDRPEAQYF
>TRBV18|TRBD1|TRBJ1-2|13|NA
TGTGCCAGCTCACCCGGGACAGATTATGGCTACACCTTC
CASSPGTDYGYTF
>TRBV7-2|NA|TRBJ2-3|16|NA
TGTGCCAGCAGCCTACAAGGACTAAGAAACACAGATACGCAGTATTTT
CASSLQGLRNTDTQYF
>TRBV2|NA|TRBJ1-1|12|NA
TGTGCCAGCGAGCAAACTACAGGCTTCGGAATCTTT
CASEQTTGFGIF
>TRBV7-7|NA|TRBJ2-5|17|NA
TGTGCTAGCAGCTTAGGCAACAGGGCTTTTTTTTCAGAGACCCAGTACTTC
CASSLGNRAFFSETQYF
>TRBV5-4|NA|TRBJ1-3|15|NA
TGTGCCAGCAGCGCCCAACAGGGAACTGGAAACACCATATATTTT
CASSAQQGTGNTIYF
>TRBV18|TRBD1|TRBJ2-5|16|NA
TGTGCCAGCTCACCTATTAGTCCGGGACAGGGAGAGACCCAGTACTTC
CASSPISPGQGETQYF
>TRBV3-1/TRBV3-2|NA|TRBJ2-2|16|NA
TGTGCCAGCAGCCGTCGACAGGACCTTAACACCGGGGAGCTGTTTTTT
CASSRRQDLNTGELFF
>TRBV6-2/TRBV6-3|TRBD2|TRBJ2-7|17|NA
TGTGCCAGCAGCACAATCCTACGACTAGCGGGGGGTCTCGAGCAGTACTTC
CASSTILRLAGGLEQYF
>TRBV5-6|NA|TRBJ1-1|14|NA
TGTGCCAGCAGCTTGGATATGGCAACCACTGAAGCTTTCTTT
CASSLDMATTEAFF
>TRBV7-9|TRBD1|TRBJ2-7|14|NA
TGTGCCAGCAGCTGGGACAGGGGGCCGGGAGAGCAGTACTTC
CASSWDRGPGEQYF
>TRBV15|TRBD1|TRBJ1-1|16|NA
TGTGCCACCAACAGGGGGCTTCGCCAGATGAACACTGAAGCTTTCTTT
CATNRGLRQMNTEAFF
>TRBV12-3/TRBV12-4|TRBD1|TRBJ1-2|11|NA
TGTGCCAGCATCTACAGGGGTGGCTACACCTTC
CASIYRGGYTF
>TRBV27|NA|TRBJ1-1|14|NA
TGTGCCAGCAGTTTGGAGGGGAAGAACACTGAAGCTTTCTTT
CASSLEGKNTEAFF
>TRBV15|NA|TRBJ1-4|16|NA
TGTGCCACCAGCAGAGGGGGCCACGGGACTAATGAAAAACTGTTTTTT
CATSRGGHGTNEKLFF
>TRBV4-1|NA|TRBJ1-5|12|NA
TGCGCCAGCAGCCATGGGCTGGGGCCCCAGCATTTT
CASSHGLGPQHF
>TRBV24-1|NA|TRBJ2-5|15|NA
TGTGCCACCAGTCCGGGGGGCTCGGCCCAAGAGACCCAGTACTTC
CATSPGGSAQETQYF
>TRBV29-1|TRBD1|TRBJ1-2|13|NA
TGCAGCGCCGCATGGACAGGGAGATATGGCTACACCTTC
CSAAWTGRYGYTF
>TRBV3-1/TRBV3-2|TRBD1|TRBJ1-2|14|NA
TGTGCCAGCAGCCACCATGACAGGGACTATGGCTACACCTTC
CASSHHDRDYGYTF
>TRBV6-5|TRBD2|TRBJ2-1|14|NA
TGTGCCACACAGTCCAGCGGGGCATACAATGAGCAGTTCTTC
CATQSSGAYNEQFF
>TRBV12-5|NA|TRBJ2-2|16|NA
TGTGCTAGTGGTGCCCCCCGGGGATCCAACACCGGGGAGCTGTTTTTT
CASGAPRGSNTGELFF
>TRBV6-5|TRBD2|TRBJ2-7|15|NA
TGTGCCAGCAGTTACTCAGGGGAGGGTACCTACGAGCAGTACTTC
CASSYSGEGTYEQYF